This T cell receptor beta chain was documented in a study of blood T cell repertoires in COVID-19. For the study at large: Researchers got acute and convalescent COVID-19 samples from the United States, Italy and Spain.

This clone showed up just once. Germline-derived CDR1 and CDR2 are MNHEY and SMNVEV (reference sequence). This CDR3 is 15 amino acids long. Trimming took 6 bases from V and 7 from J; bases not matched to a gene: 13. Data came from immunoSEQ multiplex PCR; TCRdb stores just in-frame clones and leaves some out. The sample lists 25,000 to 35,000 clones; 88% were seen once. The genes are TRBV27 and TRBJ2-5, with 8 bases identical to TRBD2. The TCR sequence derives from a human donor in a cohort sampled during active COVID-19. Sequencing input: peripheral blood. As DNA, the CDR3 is TGTGCCAGCAGGGGGGCACCGGGACTAGTTGCGACCCAGTACTTC. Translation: CASRGAPGLVATQYF.